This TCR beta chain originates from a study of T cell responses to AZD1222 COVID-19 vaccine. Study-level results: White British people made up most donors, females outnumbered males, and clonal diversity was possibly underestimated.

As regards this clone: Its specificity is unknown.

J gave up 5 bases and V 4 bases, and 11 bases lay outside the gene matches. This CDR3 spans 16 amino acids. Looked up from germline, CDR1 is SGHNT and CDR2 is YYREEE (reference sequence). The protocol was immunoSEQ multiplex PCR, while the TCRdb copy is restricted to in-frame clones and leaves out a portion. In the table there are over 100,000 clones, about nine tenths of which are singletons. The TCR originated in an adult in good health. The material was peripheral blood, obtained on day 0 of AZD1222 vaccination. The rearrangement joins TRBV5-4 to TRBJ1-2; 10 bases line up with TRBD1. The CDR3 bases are TGTGCCAGCAGCCCGCCCGTGGGACAGGGGTGGTATGGCTACACCTTC. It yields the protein CASSPPVGQGWYGYTF.